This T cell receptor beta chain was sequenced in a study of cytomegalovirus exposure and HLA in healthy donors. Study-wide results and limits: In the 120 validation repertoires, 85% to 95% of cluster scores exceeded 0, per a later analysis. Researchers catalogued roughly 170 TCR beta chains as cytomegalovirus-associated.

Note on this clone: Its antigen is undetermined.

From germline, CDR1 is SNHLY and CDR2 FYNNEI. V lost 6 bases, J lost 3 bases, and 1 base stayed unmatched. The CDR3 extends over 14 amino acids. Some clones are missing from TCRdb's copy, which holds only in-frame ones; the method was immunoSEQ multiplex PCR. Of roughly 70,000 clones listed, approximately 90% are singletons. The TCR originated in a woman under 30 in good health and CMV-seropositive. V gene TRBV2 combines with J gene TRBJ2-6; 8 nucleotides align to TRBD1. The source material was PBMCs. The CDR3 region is CASRDRDGANVLTF. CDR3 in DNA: TGTGCCAGCAGGGACAGGGATGGGGCCAACGTCCTGACTTTC.